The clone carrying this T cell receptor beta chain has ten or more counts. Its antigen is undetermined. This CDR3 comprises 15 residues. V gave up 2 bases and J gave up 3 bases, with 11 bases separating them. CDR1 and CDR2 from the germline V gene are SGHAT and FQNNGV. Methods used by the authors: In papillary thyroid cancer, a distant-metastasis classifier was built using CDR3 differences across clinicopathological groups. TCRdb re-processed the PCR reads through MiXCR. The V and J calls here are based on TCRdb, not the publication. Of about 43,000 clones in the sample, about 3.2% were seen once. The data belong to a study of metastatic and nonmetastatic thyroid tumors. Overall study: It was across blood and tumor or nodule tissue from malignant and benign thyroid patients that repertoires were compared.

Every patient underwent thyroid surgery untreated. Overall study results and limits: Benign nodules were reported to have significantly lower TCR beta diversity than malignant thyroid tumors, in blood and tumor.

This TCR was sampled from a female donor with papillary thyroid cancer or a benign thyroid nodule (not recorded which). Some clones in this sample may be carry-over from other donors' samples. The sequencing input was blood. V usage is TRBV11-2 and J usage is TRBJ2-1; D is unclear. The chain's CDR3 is CASSLFVTGYNEQFF. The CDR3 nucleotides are TGTGCCAGCAGCTTATTCGTTACTGGCTACAATGAGCAGTTCTTC.